One sample yielded the 16 T cell receptor beta chains listed below, sequenced in a study of blood T cell repertoires in COVID-19. Repertoires were generated with immunoSEQ multiplex PCR, while TCRdb's copy carries only in-frame clones and drops some. The sample includes about 150,000 clones, under 95% of them seen just once. The sequenced sample was peripheral blood. The receptors here all came from a man between 18 and 35 years old with COVID-19, enrolled during active disease.

V and J are TRBV2 and TRBJ1-4; D might be TRBD1 (5 bases). Germline V gives CDR1 SNHLY, CDR2 FYNNEI. This CDR3 spans 17 amino acids. V was cut by 0 bases and J by 3 bases, with 14 bases left in between. For the CDR3, the DNA is TGTGCCAGCAGTGAAGCGCCTCTGGAGGGGTCTAATGAAAAACTGTTTTTT. Translation: CASSEAPLEGSNEKLFF.

J is TRBJ1-1 and V is TRBV9; D gene ambiguous. This CDR3 comprises 15 residues. Trimming stripped 2 bases from V and 2 bases from J, with 13 bases between. Germline CDR1 is SGDLS and CDR2 is YYNGEE. CDR3 protein: CASSVGGNLNTEAFF. The DNA of the CDR3 is TGTGCCAGCAGCGTTGGAGGGAATCTAAACACTGAAGCTTTCTTT.

This chain links TRBV6-6 with TRBJ2-1; 7 bases are shared with TRBD2. V dropped 6 bases and J dropped 3; count of bases not matched to a gene: 5. CDR1 MNHNY and CDR2 SVGAGI come from the germline V gene (reference sequence). The CDR3 runs to 14 residues. The CDR3 spells CASRNRGVYNEQFF. The CDR3, as DNA: TGTGCCAGCAGAAACCGGGGGGTCTACAATGAGCAGTTCTTC.

The chain is built from TRBV18 and TRBJ2-7, with D possibly TRBD1 on 5 matching bases. The CDR3 sequence is 15 residues long. V gave up 5 bases and J gave up 0 bases, with 14 bases separating them. Germline values: CDR1 KGHSH, CDR2 LQKENI. This chain's CDR3 is CASSSTGPSSYEQYF. CDR3 coding DNA: TGTGCCAGCTCATCCACAGGACCTAGCTCCTACGAGCAGTACTTC.

This clone was seen once. The chain has TRBV19 and TRBJ2-1; 8 nucleotides line up with TRBD2. The CDR3 spans 14 residues. V lost 6 bases, J lost 9 bases, and 10 bases stayed unmatched. Germline V gives CDR1 LNHDA, CDR2 SQIVND (reference sequence). CDR3 residues: CASRSSGRRSEQFF. CDR3 bases: TGTGCCAGTAGATCGAGCGGGAGACGGTCTGAGCAGTTCTTC.

The genes are TRBV27 and TRBJ2-2; D is unclear. The germline V gene has CDR1 MNHEY and CDR2 SMNVEV (reference sequence). The CDR3 is made up of 14 amino acids. V was pared by 1 base and J by 6 bases, with 9 bases between. The CDR3 bases are TGTGCCAGCAGTTTATTCAGGTCCCCCGGGGAGCTGTTTTTT. Translating gives CASSLFRSPGELFF.

V usage is TRBV9 and J usage is TRBJ2-7; TRBD2 agrees at 7 bases. CDR3 length equals 12 residues. The trim removed 9 bases at V and 3 bases at J, leaving 6 bases unmatched. Germline V gene data show CDR1 as SGDLS and CDR2 as YYNGEE. This CDR3 is CATRGGGYEQYF. The CDR3 coding sequence is TGTGCCACCCGGGGCGGGGGCTACGAGCAGTACTTC.

The CDR3 reads CSVEGRASPLGAFF. The CDR3 nucleotides read TGCAGCGTTGAGGGCAGGGCATCCCCCTTGGGGGCTTTCTTT. The V gene is TRBV29-1, the J gene TRBJ1-1; a weak D match, TRBD1 (5 bases). The CDR3 length is 14 residues. Germline V lookup: CDR1 SQVTM, CDR2 ANQGSEA. Trimming removed 3 bases from V and 11 bases from J, with 22 bases in between.

The chain has TRBV4-3 and TRBJ2-1; 7 bases match TRBD2. The CDR3 loop spans 16 amino acids. V shed 6 bases and J 0 bases; nucleotides not matched to a gene: 8. Germline V gene lookup returns CDR1 LGHNA and CDR2 YSLEER. CDR3: CASSHGGGSSYNEQFF. DNA of the CDR3: TGCGCCAGCAGTCACGGCGGCGGGAGCTCCTACAATGAGCAGTTCTTC.

This clone was detected once. The chain employs TRBV18 and TRBJ1-2, with 9 bases matching TRBD1. Unmatched junction bases numbered 5, after V lost 5 bases and J lost 7 bases. This CDR3 contains 13 residues. CDR1 is KGHSH and CDR2 is LQKENI in the germline V gene. This chain's CDR3 is CASSADRGRGYTF. As DNA, the CDR3 is TGTGCCAGCTCAGCGGACAGGGGTCGTGGCTACACCTTC. Filled out from reference TRBV18 and TRBJ1-2, the complete variable domain reads NAGVMQNPRHLVRRRGQEARLRCSPMKGHSHVYWYRQLPEEGLKFMVYLQKENIIDESGMPKERFSAEFPKEGPSILRIQQVVRGDSAAYFCASSADRGRGYTFGSGTRLTVV.

The chain links TRBV6-2 or TRBV6-3 to TRBJ1-6; D call uncertain. From germline, CDR1 is MNHEY and CDR2 SVGEGT. The CDR3 is 16 amino acids. V shed 6 bases and J shed 6 bases, with 18 bases lying between them. The CDR3 loop is CASSLTPYGVNSPLHF. CDR3 coding DNA: TGTGCCAGCAGCCTGACTCCATACGGGGTTAATTCACCCCTCCACTTT.

This chain connects TRBV28 to TRBJ2-7; the match to TRBD1 covers 9 bases. This CDR3 is built from 13 residues. V lost 5 bases, J lost 5 bases, and 4 bases stayed unmatched. Germline lookup yields CDR1 MDHEN and CDR2 SYDVKM. DNA of the CDR3: TGTGCCAGCAGTATCCGGGACAGGGACGAGCAGTACTTC. Its protein is CASSIRDRDEQYF.

The chain links TRBV19 to TRBJ2-7, with D possibly TRBD2 on 5 matching bases. This CDR3 region has 14 residues. V lost 3 bases and J lost 6, with 15 bases in between. Looked up from germline, CDR1 is LNHDA and CDR2 is SQIVND (reference sequence). The CDR3, as DNA: TGTGCCAGTAGTATCCGCAGCCCTACTAGCGAGCAGTACTTC. Amino acid sequence: CASSIRSPTSEQYF.

The J gene is TRBJ2-3, the V gene TRBV5-1; 10 bases fit TRBD2. The V segment lost 4 bases and the J segment 4 bases; nucleotides outside the gene matches: 9. CDR3 length equals 16 residues. Germline CDR1 and CDR2: SGHRS and YFSETQ. CDR3 residues: CASSVGASGSADTQYF. For the CDR3, the DNA is TGCGCCAGCAGCGTGGGGGCTAGCGGGAGCGCAGATACGCAGTATTTT.

The chain employs TRBV28 and TRBJ1-1; D not certain. The CDR3 runs to 12 residues. V was shortened by 3 bases and J by 1 base, with 3 bases between the two germline ends. The germline CDR1 and CDR2 sequences are MDHEN and SYDVKM. CDR3 sequence (DNA): TGTGCCAGCAGTTTTCGGAACACTGAAGCTTTCTTT. It yields the protein CASSFRNTEAFF.

Only one count was recorded for this clone. The rearrangement joins TRBV3-1 (or the pseudogene TRBV3-2) to TRBJ2-3; D is perhaps TRBD2 (6 bases). With 4 bases removed from V and 1 base from J, the gap between germline ends came to 9 bases. The CDR3 sequence is 14 residues long. Per the germline V gene, CDR1 is LGHDT and CDR2 is YNNKEL (reference sequence). The DNA for the CDR3 is TGTGCCAGCAGCCTCGGGACTCGCACAGATACGCAGTATTTT. Translating it yields CASSLGTRTDTQYF.